One TCR beta chain is described in this entry. Its recognized antigen is unknown. Base qualities are not recorded, but no much larger clone differs from it by a single base. The entry originates in a study of blood T cells in healthy people across ages (dated by TCRdb to between 2014 and 2017). Turning to the overall study: In model experiments, template switching captured about one uniquely barcoded TCR beta cDNA molecule for every two T cells. Age-related changes in TCR beta repertoire diversity were measured in the study by deep sequencing normalized with unique cDNA molecular identifiers. Four age groups were formed from the donors: young (average 16 years), middle-aged (around 41), aged (about 68) and long-lived (more than 75). To avoid experimental bias, donors of different ages were spread randomly across the sequencing lanes. The study analyzed two additional independent replicas of 1 million unique cDNA reads from the same blood draw for two donors, one aged 18 to 30 and one aged 80 or older. Broader findings and caveats from the paper: Compared with the aged group, the long-lived group had more naive CD4+ T cells, fewer expanded clones and increased TCR diversity, a pattern suggesting age selection. Because donor CMV infection status was unknown, age-related changes in expanded clonotypes were potentially confounded. Because profiling used bulk unsorted PBMCs, naive and antigen-experienced compartments could not be compared conclusively. Observed TCR beta diversity correlated strongly with the percentage of naive T cells measured by flow cytometry. Total diversity estimates from one million sequenced T cells were considered lower bounds and underestimates. As age increased, observed TCR beta diversity per million T cells dropped in a roughly linear way, and a significant reduction was already evident by age roughly 40.

The library was produced with 5' RACE. These reads were obtained on an Illumina HiSeq 2500. A second PCR of 7 to 11 cycles was performed with a sample-barcoded 5' primer and a J-beta primer mix. Each TCR beta cDNA molecule received a unique molecular identifier from a template-switch 5' adaptor carrying 12 random nucleotides. Each sample yielded at least 2.5 million CDR3-containing paired-end reads. First-strand cDNA was synthesized from all RNA with the Mint cDNA synthesis kit, primed by a TRBC-specific oligonucleotide. After uracil-DNA glycosylase treatment, a first 18-cycle PCR used universal primers M1SS and BC2_uni_R on all cDNA. Concerning the study's data processing: Normalization of each sample was performed by random selection of 1 million high-quality reads, each carrying a distinct molecular identifier. Instead of being binned into consensus sequences, reads that shared molecular identifiers were thrown out. MiTCR, with a Q25 quality threshold and the strictest error-elimination algorithm, was used for CDR3 identification, clonotype clustering and error correction. Lower-bound total TCR beta diversity was estimated with a nonparametric unseen species model using Euler transformation. In TCRdb, the public reads were trimmed at Q25 with fastp and aligned with MiXCR, with productive beta chains retained. Entries are consolidated by CDR3 protein sequence, retaining the most common genes and DNA. TCRdb's processing, not the authors', yielded these V and J calls. Present in this sample are about 1,400,000 distinct CDR3 sequences, 59% of which were seen just once. The top ten clonotypes cover 5% to 7% of the sample.

The CDR3 runs 13 amino acids, cysteine and phenylalanine included. Solely the CDR3 DNA is kept, with 39 bases framed from the first base. Trimming takes 1 base from V and 11 bases from J, and the germline ends sit 14 bases apart. CDR1 is given as LGHNA and CDR2 as YNFKEQ, both from the germline V gene. The donors were 40 or so Caucasian individuals from Russia, aged roughly 6 to 90 years, who were systemically healthy. Each donor gave 9 to 10 milliliters of peripheral blood, collected into EDTA-treated Vacutainer tubes. PBMCs were isolated by Ficoll-Paque density-gradient centrifugation, with at least 6.5 million obtained per sample. Total RNA was extracted from PBMCs with Trizol reagent, with at least 5.5 micrograms obtained per sample. The percentages of naive CD45RAhigh/CD27high T cells were determined by flow cytometry on a PBMC aliquot from every donor.

The TCR originated in a man aged 18 to 35 in good health. Sample: blood. The rearrangement joined TRBV4-2 to TRBJ1-1, with the D gene not confidently named. This receptor carries the CDR3 CASSQGNNFEAFF. The bases read TGTGCCAGCAGCCAAGGTAACAACTTCGAGGCTTTCTTT.